These 29 T cell receptor beta chains were all obtained from the same sample, sequenced in a study of blood T cell repertoires in COVID-19. Clones were sequenced by immunoSEQ multiplex PCR, and TCRdb holds only the in-frame ones, with some missing. The sample lists some 260,000 clones, approximately 80% occurring once. Sequenced: peripheral blood. These receptors came from an elderly woman with active or convalescent COVID-19.

The chain combines TRBV2 with TRBJ2-7, with D perhaps TRBD1 (6 bases). The ends were cut back, 7 bases at V and 3 bases at J, with 13 bases in the middle. This CDR3 comprises 13 residues. From germline, CDR1 is SNHLY and CDR2 FYNNEI. CDR3 amino acids: CASTSYRVYEQYF. The CDR3 DNA is TGTGCCAGCACTTCTTACAGGGTCTACGAGCAGTACTTC.

J is TRBJ1-6 and V is TRBV5-4; unclear D gene. CDR3 length: 15 residues. Germline CDR1 is SGHNT and CDR2 is YYREEE (reference sequence). V was clipped by 2 bases and J by 5 bases, with 11 bases between them. CDR3 protein: CASSLGGGNNSPLHF. CDR3 nucleotides: TGTGCCAGCAGCTTAGGTGGAGGTAATAATTCACCCCTCCACTTT.

This chain links TRBV5-1 with TRBJ1-2, with D possibly being TRBD1 (5 bases). Deletions cut 3 bases from V and 4 bases from J, with 16 bases between. There are 15 residues in the CDR3. The germline gives CDR1 SGHRS, CDR2 YFSETQ. The CDR3 DNA is TGCGCCAGCAGCTCCTCCGGGACTCAACTCTATGGCTACACCTTC. This sequence encodes CASSSSGTQLYGYTF.

This chain connects TRBV27 to TRBJ1-3; no clear D. The CDR3 is 15 amino acids. V was clipped by 5 bases and J by 0 bases, with 11 bases between them. The germline gives CDR1 MNHEY, CDR2 SMNVEV (reference sequence). The CDR3 region has the DNA TGTGCCAGCAGTCCGTCTTACATCTCTGGAAACACCATATATTTT. This sequence encodes CASSPSYISGNTIYF.

This clone turned up a few times. V is TRBV5-1 and J is TRBJ1-1; 7 bases are shared with TRBD1. The V and J ends lost 4 bases and 3 bases, in that order; junction bases with no gene match: 6. The CDR3 is made up of 14 amino acids. CDR1 and CDR2 from the germline V gene are SGHRS and YFSETQ. CDR3 sequence reads: CASSRTGEDTEAFF. CDR3 coding DNA: TGCGCCAGCAGCCGAACAGGGGAGGACACTGAAGCTTTCTTT.

The chain recombines TRBV6-5 with TRBJ1-1, with D perhaps TRBD1 (5 bases). Germline lookup yields CDR1 MNHEY and CDR2 SVGAGI. Trimming removed 6 bases from V and 5 bases from J, with 10 bases in between. The CDR3 spans 12 residues. The CDR3 DNA is TGTGCCAGCAGAACCCAGGGAACTGAAGCTTTCTTT. It yields the protein CASRTQGTEAFF.

V usage is TRBV5-1 and J usage is TRBJ1-5; the D gene is possibly TRBD1 (5 bases). Trimming removed 4 bases at V and 7 bases at J, with 18 bases between. The CDR3 is 15 amino acids. From germline, CDR1 is SGHRS and CDR2 YFSETQ. The CDR3 nucleotides read TGCGCCAGCAGCCCGGGGGGAGGGGCCCGACAGCCCCAGCATTTT. As protein: CASSPGGGARQPQHF.

The chain carries TRBV14 and TRBJ1-1; perhaps TRBD1 as D (5 bases). This CDR3 comprises 13 residues. Germline CDR1 SGHDN, CDR2 FVKESK. Trimming took 4 bases from V and 3 from J, leaving 9 bases between them. The CDR3 DNA follows: TGTGCCAGCAGCCCCAGGGTTTACACTGAAGCTTTCTTT. This translates into CASSPRVYTEAFF.

This chain uses TRBV7-9 with TRBJ1-6; D is undetermined. The V and J ends lost 5 bases and 10 bases respectively, with 18 bases between them. Germline CDR1 reads SEHNR; CDR2 reads FQNEAQ (reference sequence). This CDR3 has 15 amino acids. DNA of the CDR3: TGTGCCAGCAGCAAACATGGGCCTTCAGAATCACCCCTCCACTTT. It codes for CASSKHGPSESPLHF.

The chain uses TRBV23-1 and TRBJ2-1; TRBD2 matches 12 bases. TRBV23-1 carries the ORF label, with uncertain function. The J segment lost 1 base and the V segment lost 8 bases, leaving 15 bases of the junction unmatched. The CDR3 length is 19 residues. The CDR3 region has the DNA TGCGCCAGCCTGAACTGGCTAGCGGGGGGGCTAGGGTCCTACAATGAGCAGTTCTTC. Translation gives CASLNWLAGGLGSYNEQFF.

The chain carries TRBV5-1 and TRBJ2-3; 8 nucleotides align to TRBD1. V shed 3 bases, J shed 6 bases, and the junction held 12 bases outside the gene matches. This CDR3 is built from 16 residues. The germline V gene has CDR1 SGHRS and CDR2 YFSETQ. CDR3 protein: CASSSDRGGGFDTQYF. The CDR3 DNA reads as TGCGCCAGCAGCTCCGACAGGGGTGGGGGGTTTGATACGCAGTATTTT.

The V and J genes are TRBV20-1 and TRBJ1-5; D is perhaps TRBD1 (6 bases). The CDR3 loop spans 15 amino acids. V gave up 3 bases and J gave up 0 bases, with 12 bases separating them. CDR1 is DFQATT and CDR2 is SNEGSKA in the germline V gene (reference sequence). The CDR3 reads CSASPGTFSNQPQHF. In DNA, the CDR3 is TGCAGTGCTAGTCCAGGGACATTTAGCAATCAGCCCCAGCATTTT.

The chain combines TRBV10-1 with TRBJ2-5, with D hard to call. The CDR3 covers 12 residues. V was pared by 8 bases and J by 7 bases, with 14 bases between. Germline-derived CDR1 and CDR2 are WNHNN and SYGVQD (reference sequence). The CDR3 loop reads CASGLTVGTQYF. The CDR3 DNA reads TGCGCCAGCGGCCTAACAGTCGGGACCCAGTACTTC.

The sample holds one count of this clone. This rearrangement joins TRBV23-1 to TRBJ1-5, with TRBD1 identical over 7 bases. TRBV23-1 is annotated as an ORF whose role is uncertain. CDR3 length equals 16 residues. The ends lost 0 bases at V and 4 bases at J; junction bases unmatched: 6. This CDR3 reads CASSQSRQGENQPQHF. Here the CDR3 DNA reads TGCGCCAGCAGTCAATCTAGACAGGGTGAAAATCAGCCCCAGCATTTT.

The chain joins TRBV19 to TRBJ2-1; 8 nucleotides match TRBD2. CDR1 LNHDA and CDR2 SQIVND come from the germline V gene (reference sequence). With 7 bases clipped from V and 0 bases from J, the junction kept 5 bases outside the gene matches. The CDR3 is 15 residues long. The DNA of the CDR3 is TGTGCCAGTATGCCCCTAGCGGGCTCCTACAATGAGCAGTTCTTC. This translates into CASMPLAGSYNEQFF.

CDR3 amino acids: CASSSVPPSTDTQYF. The CDR3, as DNA: TGTGCCAGCAGTTCAGTTCCCCCTAGCACAGATACGCAGTATTTT. This rearrangement joins TRBV28 to TRBJ2-3; the D is unclear. V was clipped by 4 bases and J by 0 bases, with 11 bases between them. The CDR3 is 15 amino acids. Germline assignment: CDR1 MDHEN and CDR2 SYDVKM.

The chain carries TRBV6-5 and TRBJ2-7, with 8 bases matching TRBD2. This CDR3 has 16 residues. Germline CDR1 is MNHEY and CDR2 is SVGAGI. The V gene end was trimmed by 2 bases and the J gene end by 0 bases; junction bases not matched to a gene: 6. CDR3 bases: TGTGCCAGCAGTTACGGGGGGACTAGGAGCTCCTACGAGCAGTACTTC. Amino acid sequence: CASSYGGTRSSYEQYF.

This chain's CDR3 is CASSSGGQMNTEAFF. The CDR3 nucleotides are TGTGCCAGCAGCTCCGGAGGCCAAATGAACACTGAAGCTTTCTTT. V is TRBV5-5 and J is TRBJ1-1; D ambiguous. V lost 3 bases, J lost 0 bases, and 12 bases lay in between. The CDR3 contains 15 residues. The germline V gene encodes CDR1 SGHKS and CDR2 YYEKEE (reference sequence).

The CDR3 is CASMGQGRTEAFF. The CDR3 coding sequence is TGTGCCAGCATGGGACAGGGACGAACTGAAGCTTTCTTT. The chain employs TRBV4-2 and TRBJ1-1; 9 bases map to TRBD1. CDR3 length: 13 amino acids. J gave up 5 bases and V 7 bases, and 5 bases lay outside the gene matches. Germline CDR1 LGHNA, CDR2 YNFKEQ.

The chain employs TRBV11-2 and TRBJ1-2, with TRBD1 identical over 7 bases. Per the germline V gene, CDR1 is SGHAT and CDR2 is FQNNGV. The junction had 18 bases not matched to a gene; V was cut back by 5 bases and J by 6 bases. The CDR3 runs 17 residues. CDR3 in amino acids: CASSPIRRQLRGHGYTF. CDR3 nucleotides: TGTGCCAGCAGCCCTATTCGGAGACAACTGAGGGGGCATGGCTACACCTTC. The whole variable domain, remainder taken from reference TRBV11-2 and TRBJ1-2, is EAGVAQSPRYKIIEKRQSVAFWCNPISGHATLYWYQQILGQGPKLLIQFQNNGVVDDSQLPKDRFSAERLKGVDSTLKIQPAKLEDSAVYLCASSPIRRQLRGHGYTFGSGTRLTVV.

This clone was detected a few times. V and J are TRBV5-4 and TRBJ1-1; 11 bases fit TRBD1. Germline CDR1 SGHNT, CDR2 YYREEE (reference sequence). V trimming: 4 bases; J trimming: 4 bases; junction bases outside the gene matches: 6. There are 15 residues in the CDR3. CDR3 region: CASSLPGQGGTEAFF. The CDR3 nucleotides are TGTGCCAGCAGCCTCCCGGGACAGGGGGGCACTGAAGCTTTCTTT.

The genes are TRBV19 and TRBJ1-1; D may be TRBD1 (5 bases). Germline values: CDR1 LNHDA, CDR2 SQIVND (reference sequence). This CDR3 is built from 14 residues. V was trimmed by 3 bases and J by 1 base, leaving 9 bases between them. The CDR3 region has the DNA TGTGCCAGTAGTATTCAGGGATCGAACACTGAAGCTTTCTTT. It yields the protein CASSIQGSNTEAFF.

The rearrangement links TRBV10-2 to TRBJ2-5, with D perhaps TRBD1 (5 bases). Germline V gives CDR1 WSHSY, CDR2 SAAADI. Trimming removed 11 bases from V and 4 bases from J, with 17 bases in between. The CDR3 has 13 amino acids. CDR3 protein: CACKLQGIETQYF. The CDR3 DNA follows: TGCGCCTGCAAGCTCCAGGGAATAGAGACCCAGTACTTC.

The chain carries TRBV5-1 and TRBJ2-7; D may be TRBD1 (6 bases). The V end was cut by 0 bases, the J end by 7 bases, with 11 bases between. This CDR3 has 13 residues. Germline V gene sequence: CDR1 SGHRS, CDR2 YFSETQ. The CDR3 protein is CASSLGTEREQYF. The CDR3 region has the DNA TGCGCCAGCAGCTTGGGGACAGAGAGAGAGCAGTACTTC.

The V gene is TRBV7-2, the J gene TRBJ1-1, with D hard to call. The CDR3 spans 15 residues. V was trimmed by 1 base and J by 1 base, leaving 10 bases between them. CDR1 and CDR2 (germline): SGHTA, FQGNSA. CDR3 residues: CASSLVGGQNTEAFF. The CDR3 DNA reads TGTGCCAGCAGCTTAGTAGGCGGCCAGAACACTGAAGCTTTCTTT.

The V call is TRBV15, the J call TRBJ1-4, with TRBD1 as a possible D gene (5 bases). V was clipped by 1 base and J by 4 bases, with 10 bases between them. The germline CDR1 and CDR2 sequences are LNHNV and YYDKDF (reference sequence). This CDR3 region has 15 residues. CDR3 bases: TGTGCCACCAGCAGAGTCCTCCAGGGTAATGAAAAACTGTTTTTT. Amino acids: CATSRVLQGNEKLFF.

The chain is built from TRBV19 and TRBJ2-7, with D possibly matching TRBD2 (7 bases). Germline V lookup: CDR1 LNHDA, CDR2 SQIVND (reference sequence). The CDR3 is made up of 14 amino acids. Trimming pared 10 bases from V and 4 bases from J, leaving 20 bases between. The CDR3 region is CATAAGGRFYEQYF. Here the CDR3 DNA reads TGTGCCACCGCAGCCGGGGGGCGTTTTTACGAGCAGTACTTC.

The chain couples TRBV29-1 to TRBJ2-3; 11 bases agree with TRBD2. V trimming: 3 bases; J trimming: 3 bases; junction bases outside the gene matches: 17. The CDR3 extends over 19 amino acids. Germline V lookup: CDR1 SQVTM, CDR2 ANQGSEA. CDR3 protein: CSVEHRAIAGGQVTDTQYF. In nucleotides, the CDR3 is TGCAGCGTTGAGCATCGTGCGATAGCGGGAGGGCAGGTTACAGATACGCAGTATTTT.

V gene TRBV20-1 combines with J gene TRBJ2-3; D call uncertain. The CDR3 consists of 14 residues. CDR1 DFQATT and CDR2 SNEGSKA come from the germline V gene (reference sequence). The V end was cut by 3 bases, the J end by 1 base, with 11 bases between. This CDR3 reads CSASPLTRTDTQYF. CDR3 coding DNA: TGCAGTGCTAGTCCCTTGACACGCACAGATACGCAGTATTTT.